This is a list of T cell receptor beta chains from one sample in a study of early T cells in non-severe SARS-CoV-2 infection. A single record per CDR3 protein comes from TCRdb applying MiXCR to the 5' RACE reads. The table lists tens of thousands of distinct CDR3 sequences, 12% of them singletons. What was sequenced was whole blood. The source is an adult who was a healthcare worker with PCR-confirmed SARS-CoV-2 infection or an uninfected control (not recorded which). Each CDR3 is given with its conserved first and last residue. The D gene is left open where the match is weak. Rows give clone size only sometimes, using once, few, many, or a class for an expanded clone.

j_call v_call clone_size d_call cdr3_nt cdr3_aa
TRBJ2-2 TRBV7-6 many . TGTGCCAGCAGCTCAGGGTTAAGCGGGAACACCGGGGAGCTGTTTTTT CASSSGLSGNTGELFF
TRBJ1-3 TRBV28 many . TGTGCCAGCAGCCCCCCCACAGGGCGAAACACCATATATTTT CASSPPTGRNTIYF
TRBJ1-1 TRBV28 . . TGTGCCAGCAGTTTATGGGGCAGGGAGGCTTTCTTT CASSLWGREAFF
TRBJ2-7 TRBV27 many . TGTGCCAGCAGTTTTGGAACGGACTACGAGCAGTACTTC CASSFGTDYEQYF
TRBJ2-5 TRBV11-2 many TRBD1 TGTGCCAGCAGCCTAACAGGGGTGAAAGAGACCCAGTACTTC CASSLTGVKETQYF
TRBJ2-7 TRBV7-9 few . TGTGCCAGCAGCTTAGTACAGGGCGGAGAGTACGAGCAGTACTTC CASSLVQGGEYEQYF
TRBJ2-7 TRBV28 many . TGTGCCAGCAGTTTATCGACGGATAAGCAGTACTTC CASSLSTDKQYF
TRBJ2-1 TRBV30 few TRBD2 TGTGCCTGGAGTTCGAGCGGGATATCAGGCAATGAGCAGTTCTTC CAWSSSGISGNEQFF
TRBJ2-2 TRBV7-8 . TRBD2 TGTGCCAGCAGCTTAGAACTCGGCGGGAGGGTCACCGGGGAGCTGTTTTTT CASSLELGGRVTGELFF
TRBJ1-6 TRBV11-2 many . TGTGCCAGCAGACGGACAGATAGCTCCTATAATTCACCCCTCCACTTT CASRRTDSSYNSPLHF
TRBJ2-3 TRBV10-1 many . TGCGCCAGCAGTGTCGGCGGGGTTAGCACAGATACGCAGTATTTT CASSVGGVSTDTQYF
TRBJ2-7 TRBV28 many TRBD1 TGTGCCAGCAGTTACGACCCCCCTCCCCGACAGGGTAGGTGCGAGCAGTACTTC CASSYDPPPRQGRCEQYF
TRBJ1-2 TRBV5-4 few TRBD1 TGTGCCAGCGTACGATCTTCCGGGACAGTCTTATCCCATGGCCTCTATGGCTACACCTTC CASVRSSGTVLSHGLYGYTF
TRBJ2-1 TRBV13 many TRBD1 TGTGCCAGCAGCTTAGGCCGACAGGGGAGGTCCTACAATGAGCAGTTCTTC CASSLGRQGRSYNEQFF
TRBJ2-3 TRBV20-1 many TRBD2 TGCAGTGCTGAGAGGTCAGGGCGGGAGGGATCAGATACGCAGTATTTT CSAERSGREGSDTQYF
TRBJ2-3 TRBV9 . TRBD2 TGTGCCAGCAGCAGGGAGGCTAGCGGGAGTAGGGCGCAGTATTTT CASSREASGSRAQYF
TRBJ1-4 TRBV7-9 few . TGTGCCAGCAGCTTAGACATCAATAGGCTCGAGAGCGAAAAACTGTTTTTT CASSLDINRLESEKLFF
TRBJ2-1 TRBV21-1 few . TGTGCCAGCAGCAAACGGACTCTCAACTGCGGACAGCGCGATGAGCAGTTCTTC CASSKRTLNCGQRDEQFF
TRBJ1-2 TRBV28 . . TGTGCCAGCAGTATCGGTTATGGCTACACCTTC CASSIGYGYTF
TRBJ2-3 TRBV6-6 . . TGTGCCAGCAGTTACACAGGGATGGGTACGCAGTATTTT CASSYTGMGTQYF
TRBJ2-6 TRBV7-3 many TRBD1 TGTGCCAGCAGCCCAGCCCGGGACAGGTTGCCCGGGGCCAACGTCCTGACTTTC CASSPARDRLPGANVLTF
TRBJ2-7 TRBV7-6 many TRBD1 TGTGCCAGCAGCTCGACAGGGGCGGTGAGAGAGCAGTACTTC CASSSTGAVREQYF
TRBJ2-7 TRBV21-1 many . TGTGCCAGCAGTCCCCATAGAGTAGCGGACGAGCAGTACTTC CASSPHRVADEQYF
TRBJ2-1 TRBV9 few . TGTGCCAGCAGCGCCGGCGGGGTAGCGGTGAACAATGAGCAGTTCTTC CASSAGGVAVNNEQFF
TRBJ1-2 TRBV28 many . TGTGCCAGCGGTCAATATGGCTACACCTTC CASGQYGYTF
TRBJ2-5 TRBV7-8 many TRBD2 TGTGCCAGCACCCCCGGGGGACTAGGATCGGTGGAGACCCAGTACTTC CASTPGGLGSVETQYF
TRBJ1-1 TRBV7-9 . . TGTGCCAGCAGCTTAGCGCATCTGGGAGTGAACACTGAAGCTTTCTTT CASSLAHLGVNTEAFF
TRBJ2-2 TRBV9 . TRBD2 TGTGCCAGCAGCGTAACCGGGACTAGCGGCACCGGGGAGCTGTTTTTT CASSVTGTSGTGELFF
TRBJ1-2 TRBV29-1 . . TGCAGCGTTGAAGAGAGTTCGTATGGCTACACCTTC CSVEESSYGYTF
TRBJ2-3 TRBV11-3 . TRBD2 TGTGCCAGCAGCTTAGCCCCGGGACTAGCGGGGCTGACAGATACGCAGTATTTT CASSLAPGLAGLTDTQYF
TRBJ1-2 TRBV28 . TRBD1 TGTGCCAGCAGCTCGACAGGGGGCGGGAGCGGGATCTATGGCTACACCTTC CASSSTGGGSGIYGYTF
TRBJ2-1 TRBV10-3 many TRBD2 TGTGCCATCAGTGATGTCGCGGGAGGGAGAAGCTCCTACAATGAGCAGTTCTTC CAISDVAGGRSSYNEQFF
TRBJ2-6 TRBV12-3/TRBV12-4 many TRBD1 TGTGCCAGCACCCCGCAGGGGGTGCCCTCTGGGGCCAACGTCCTGACTTTC CASTPQGVPSGANVLTF
TRBJ2-1 TRBV28 . TRBD2 TGTGCCAGCAGCATCGGGGGGGAAGAGCAGTTCTTC CASSIGGEEQFF
TRBJ1-5 TRBV29-1 . . TGCAGCGTTGAATGGTCTCTGGGTCAGCCCCAGCATTTT CSVEWSLGQPQHF
TRBJ1-3 TRBV6-6 few . TGTGCCAGCAGGTCCGGCCCAGAGGGGGGTTTAGCTGGAAACACCATATATTTT CASRSGPEGGLAGNTIYF
TRBJ1-6 TRBV30 few . TGTGCCTGGAGTGTACGGAGAGGGGGAGGAAATTCACCCCTCCACTTT CAWSVRRGGGNSPLHF